Listed here is a single T cell receptor (beta chain). This clone has more than one count but fewer than ten. This receptor's antigen is unknown. No quality values exist for individual bases; no much larger clone is one base distant. The data originate from a study of shared clonotypes between healthy human individuals (dated by TCRdb to 2019 to 2021). Turning to the overall study: The cohort comprised a couple of women and a few men aged 18 to 49 years. Per donor, three plates each were used for CD4 naive and CD4 memory, two for CD8 naive, and one for CD8 memory. The study deeply sequenced blood TCR repertoires of about 5 healthy adults to estimate repertoire size and the extent of clonotype sharing between individuals. Different laboratories and diverse techniques were used to prepare libraries and sequence TCR repertoires, to increase sequencing depth and limit assay-specific biases. Between about 0.94 and 10 billion PBMCs per donor were obtained by leukapheresis. Paper-wide results and their limitations: Naive subsets generally had larger estimated clonotype richness than memory subsets did. Sampling was restricted to blood, and TCR repertoires in tissues likely differ from the TCR repertoires found in blood. Based on pairwise subsampling, the degree of clonotype sharing among donors was expected to be affected by sequencing depth. Compared with non-shared clonotypes, clonotypes shared by all four sorted-subset donors had higher generation probabilities. Rarefaction of sorted-subset datasets indicated incomplete sequencing despite the large sequencing depth. When several donors were compared, the shared fraction of clonotypes was roughly 4.8% for naive CD4, approximately 3.3% for naive CD8, more than 2% for memory CD4, and less than 0.45% for memory CD8. Because the study included a small number of donors, the genetic and exposure-history diversity represented was limited.

Using the deep immunoSEQ assay, multiplex PCR amplified TCR CDR3 regions from genomic DNA. Extracted genomic DNA from each cell subset was spread evenly across all wells of several immunoSEQ 96-well plates, with each plate serving as a replicate. For sorted subsets, each replicate PCR was loaded with around 220 ng genomic DNA, equivalent to roughly 30,000 T cell genomes. Purified libraries were quantified with a Qubit 3.0 fluorometer, sized on a Bioanalyzer 2100, and re-quantified with the KAPA Library Quantification kit. Every immunoSEQ 96-well plate was sequenced on a dedicated single-read 150-cycle Illumina NextSeq 550 flow cell. In the authors' own workflow: The immunoSEQ output contained only junctional sequences without quality scores, so filtering could not match that applied to full-length reads. To assign V/J genes and CDR3, sequences were annotated against IMGT germline references using PyIR, a Python wrapper for IgBLAST v1.9. Reads with weak V/J assignments (E-value above 1e-6), missing CDR3, stop codons, out-of-frame junctions, or ambiguous translated residues were removed. V3J clonotypes were defined as sequences sharing the same inferred V gene, J gene, and CDR3 amino acid sequence. To compute the percentage overlap between repertoires, the number of shared unique clonotypes was divided by the size of the smaller repertoire. Repertoire richness was assessed with RTK rarefaction, the Chao1 estimator, and Recon v2.1 estimates of unobserved clonotypes. OLGA was used to compute generation probabilities for all TCRbeta clonotypes that the gDNA method yielded from a handful of donors. Entries here come from immuneACCESS through TCRdb and include only in-frame sequences with V and J called. Some clones fail to appear in such tables; in the studies checked, an unresolved V gene covers under half of the shortfall, and the cause of the remainder is unknown. The V and J calls and clone size were taken over from that table, and D and trimming were inferred from the DNA. The sample contains some 240,000 clones, just over 65% of them found a single time. Clones ranked in the top ten supply around 10% of the sample.

Healthy HIV-negative adults with no recently reported acute infections or vaccinations were included as donors. Only Caucasian adults living in Nashville, Tennessee, USA were represented among the donors. CD4+ T cells were enriched by magnetic negative selection; naive cells were then positively selected on CD45RA, and the negative fraction formed the memory subset. Blood was collected by leukapheresis, and PBMCs were isolated by Ficoll-Histopaque density gradient centrifugation and then cryopreserved in liquid nitrogen vapor phase. Analytical flow cytometry was used to check the purity and quantity of every magnetically sorted T cell population. Genomic DNA was isolated from every sorted fraction and measured by UV absorbance on a Nanodrop 2000c. CDR1 MNHEY and CDR2 SMNVEV are derived from the germline V gene (reference sequence). Reading from cysteine to phenylalanine, the CDR3 counts 13 amino acids. The sequence is cut down to CDR3 DNA, 39 bases in frame from base 1. V is pared back by 3 bases and J by 6 bases, with 11 bases lying between the germline termini.

The sequence was obtained from a man younger than 40 in good health. The sequence joins TRBV27 to TRBJ1-2; no confident D gene assignment can be made. Sequenced: memory CD4+ T cells sorted from blood. This specimen's cell subset or site label, per the study, means: CD45RA-negative fraction. The DNA sequence reads TGTGCCAGCAGTTTGAGGCAGTCGCATGGCTACACCTTC. Translated, this is CASSLRQSHGYTF.